This TCR beta chain is drawn from a study of cytomegalovirus exposure and HLA in healthy donors (dated by TCRdb to about 2017). Some background on the complete study: According to an earlier analysis of 550 to 700 of the donors, about 170 million T cells yielded roughly 110 million unique TCR beta sequences and approximately 280 Gb of sequence data. Among the approximately 400 genotyped donors, about 85% belonged to the genetic ancestry cluster associated with self-reported Caucasian donors. The study was designed to test whether signatures of past pathogen exposure could be identified by cataloging public T cell receptors. Typing coverage varied by locus: about 620-640 donors for A, B, C, DRB1 and DQB1; roughly 560 for DQA1; about 590 for DPA1; about 450 for DPB1. Using immunosequencing, the study profiled T cell repertoires from approximately 700 subjects and related those repertoires to cytomegalovirus serostatus. Alongside the repertoire data, information on donor age, sex, ethnicity and CMV serostatus was compiled. Rather than drawing on any new phenotypic data, the later analysis identified candidate immune exposures from TCR beta sequences and the way those sequences occurred across donors. Among about 390 genotyped donors of the cohort, an average of around 240,000 unique TCR beta nucleotide sequences were sequenced per donor, roughly 18% of them non-productive. About five DR-DQ haplotypes were handled as single units for association and clustering, since linkage in the cohort was strong. To decide whether each TCR beta V gene segment behaved as functional or pseudogenic, an earlier analysis of fewer than 750 of the donors relied on high-throughput TCR beta sequencing. Besides the first cohort of about 730 subjects, a separate validation cohort made up of some 110 different subjects was used. A later genetic analysis used genome-wide SNP genotypes for about 60% of the roughly 700 donors, treating that subset as a discovery cohort. All discovery cohort repertoires had been generated using a single sequencing platform. The study combined high-throughput TCR immunosequencing, statistical association of individual TCRs with disease status, and machine learning to predict cytomegalovirus infection status. To study patterns of TCR occurrence, a later analysis re-analyzed previously published TCR beta repertoires from 666 donors and added high-resolution HLA genotyping. HLA typing included class I and class II loci at four-digit resolution. Approximately 300 gigabases of sequencing data and 70 million to 95 million unique TCR sequences made up an early release that covered nearly 650 HLA-typed donors. What the authors observed across the whole study: In vitro tests confirmed that a few of the cytomegalovirus-associated TCR beta chains recognize cytomegalovirus antigens. The classifier was reported to diagnose cytomegalovirus status with high specificity and sensitivity in both the original and validation cohorts. Assigning TCR associations to individual alleles was difficult when HLA alleles, especially DR and DQ, strongly co-occurred. A further reported finding was that TCR beta sequences accurately predicted the HLA-A and HLA-B alleles for most subjects in the first cohort. A later genetic analysis reported fewer N-insertions in productive TCRs among donors in an Asian-associated ancestry cluster than the roughly 700-donor mean. Sequencing depth was assumed to be roughly uniform across donors in the presence/absence analyses, though that assumption may not hold. The authors suggested that the approach could potentially be extended to other disease states and immunological phenotypes. Over 15 rarely observed V segments, including chromosome 9 orphons, were excluded from the earlier analysis of about 600 of the donors because counts were too low. At a false discovery rate of 0.05, a later analysis linked about 17,000 TCR beta sequences to specific HLA alleles. Some IMGT-functional V segments, including TRBV6-2 and TRBV6-3, could not be told apart with the 87-base-pair reads, so those segments were excluded. Most CMV-associated TCR beta chains appeared to be HLA-restricted in a later analysis, and the HLA associations seemed to be driven largely by CMV exposure. Linkage disequilibrium might explain the correlated functional status among segregating V segments, but an unknown experimental factor could not be excluded. CMV serostatus was the only immune exposure information available for the cohort. In a later analysis, HLA-associated TCR beta chains showed more clonal expansion and lower generation probabilities than non-associated chains that were equally common. An association between a missense DCLRE1C variant and V-gene and J-gene trimming of TCR beta chains was found in a later genetic analysis and replicated in an independent cohort. Several of the top co-occurrence clusters appeared to be linked to parvovirus B19, influenza, CMV and Epstein-Barr virus, according to a later analysis. A group of highly shared sequence variants was considered likely to be a technical artifact of the sequencing pipeline. This cohort had only TCR beta chains sequenced, and the lack of alpha or paired-chain data limited which features could be detected. In the study, 150 to 200 TCR beta chains were listed as associated with cytomegalovirus. In a later analysis, TCR association rates were found to vary across HLA loci, with the most associated TCRs seen for DRB1 alleles and the fewest for HLA-C alleles. In an earlier analysis of several hundred of the donors, most TCR beta V segments were observed in productive rearrangements about 90% or about 30% of the time, broadly matching IMGT annotations. Because some donors lacked HLA typing at each locus, the association tests relied only on the typed subset. While some public TCRs were present in many individuals, most TCR sequences turned up only very rarely across donors.

The cohort consisted of 666 healthy bone marrow donors. All cohort members were sampled while nominally healthy, although unrecorded immune exposures were likely present. The donor was CMV seronegative and was included in the group of approximately 350 seronegative cohort members. A peripheral blood sample was collected from each donor, and TCR beta sequencing was performed on peripheral blood mononuclear cells. Genomic DNA extraction from the blood cell samples was performed with the Qiagen DNeasy Blood Extraction Kit. Library method: the immunoSEQ multiplex PCR assay. A mixture of 60 forward primers for TCR Vbeta segments and 13 reverse primers for TCR Jbeta segments was used in the multiplex PCR. A multiplex PCR assay on genomic DNA amplified the CDR3 region of rearranged TCR beta genes. Amplified TCR beta libraries were sequenced as 87-base-pair reads on the Illumina HiSeq System. As for the authors' bioinformatics: In a later analysis, some 80 million unique TCR beta chains were counted across the approximately 620 repertoires, and roughly 11 million of these chains were shared by at least two donors. A nearest-neighbor algorithm error-corrected the raw reads and collapsed the reads into unique sequences, merging closely related sequences to remove PCR and sequencing errors. Alignment of CDR3 sequences to IMGT reference sequences was used to assign V, D and J gene segments. Each retained sequence needed at least a six-nucleotide match to both a V gene segment and a J gene segment. A rearrangement was called productive if the CDR3 had no stop codons and remained in frame with V and J, and every other rearrangement was called non-productive. Following IMGT convention, CDR3 was defined as the stretch from the second conserved V-encoded cysteine up to the conserved J-encoded phenylalanine. The earlier analysis of 500 to 600 of the donors excluded sequences that lacked an unambiguous match to a single V gene segment. An earlier analysis of 587 of the donors called V segments functional above 56.7% productive rearrangements and segregating when the between-donor standard deviation exceeded 5%. To diagnose cytomegalovirus status from the catalog of TCR beta chain sequences, a statistical classification framework was built. A later analysis assigned V and J genes by comparing TCR nucleotide sequences with IMGT/GENE-DB human TR gene sequences. In a later analysis, CDR3 sequences and most-parsimonious VDJ recombination scenarios were assigned using the TCRdist pipeline. In a later analysis, each TCR beta chain was defined by its CDR3 amino acid sequence together with its V-gene family, and reads lacking a unique V-gene family were excluded. In a later analysis, 550 to 650 highly shared, low-generation-probability nucleotide sequences were removed to address suspected cross-contamination and a sequencing artifact. In a later analysis, a clonal expansion index for each public chain was calculated from normalized within-repertoire ranks of inferred template counts. Generation probabilities in a later analysis came from a VDJ recombination model fitted to out-of-frame rearrangements, and those results were checked against IGoR. In a later analysis, TCR-TCR, TCR-HLA and TCR-CMV co-occurrence was scored with hypergeometric tests, and a repertoire-size bias correction was applied to TCR pairs. False discovery rates were estimated in a later analysis by permuting HLA or CMV assignments 20 times. In a later analysis, co-occurring TCRs were grouped using DBSCAN, with TCRdist sequence similarity added in when clustering inside HLA-allele-positive subsets. Co-occurrence clustering excluded repertoires with fewer than 30,000 or more than 120,000 public chains, plus five with anomalous nucleotide sharing. TCRdb stores this immuneACCESS table with in-frame sequences only. Part of the clones is absent; in the studies checked, under half of the shortfall reflects unresolved V genes, and no reason is known for the rest. V and J calls and clone size are as listed in that table; D and trimming were resolved from the DNA. Present in this sample are 26,000 or so clones, 60% to 80% of which were seen just once. The ten largest clones add up to 4% to 5% of the sample.

In its sample, this clone was seen a few times. The target of this receptor is not known. The record has no base qualities; no much larger clone is one base away. The CDR3 covers 15 residues, taking in both the cysteine and the phenylalanine. CDR3 DNA only is kept here, 45 bases in frame from base 1. The germline V gene (reference sequence) gives CDR1 as SSHAT and CDR2 as FNYEAQ. V is cut by 3 bases and J by 3 bases, and the space between the germline ends is 15 bases. The chain is assembled from TRBV7-7 and TRBJ2-7; D gene: possibly TRBD2, on 6 matching bases. This receptor was identified in a male donor in good health and CMV-seronegative. Sequencing input: PBMCs. The nucleotide sequence is given as TGTGCCAGCAGCTTTGGTCCCGACGGGGGCTACGAGCAGTACTTC. It encodes CASSFGPDGGYEQYF.